Described below is a single T cell receptor beta chain sequence and its context. Authors' methods: Quantification of nucleated cells was approximated via reference gene primer amplification. Libraries were prepared by immunoSEQ multiplex PCR; TCRdb keeps only in-frame clonotypes and omits some of them. V, J and clone size derive from that table, while D and trimming were established from the DNA sequence. The data contain about 130,000 clones, around 90% of them seen just once; the ten biggest clones take up around 2.2%. The junction had 9 bases not matched to a gene; V was cut back by 4 bases and J by 3 bases. The CDR3 length is 15 residues. Per the germline V gene, CDR1 is MDHEN and CDR2 is SYDVKM. This sample stems from a study of blood T cell repertoires in COVID-19. Turning to the study itself: COVID-19 samples collected from the United States, Italy and Spain covered acute and convalescent phases. The cDNA or gDNA used as material had been derived from T cells, B-cell-depleted T cells, or PBMCs.

Seattle's enrolled individuals joined amid active infection and were then monitored longitudinally. What was sequenced was peripheral blood. V gene TRBV28 combines with J gene TRBJ2-7; 7 bases fit TRBD2. This TCR came from a man between 45 and 60 years old with COVID-19, enrolled during active disease. Here the CDR3 reads CASSSTDWDYYEQYF. CDR3 in DNA: TGTGCCAGCAGTTCAACGGACTGGGACTACTACGAGCAGTACTTC.